The entry below describes one TCR beta chain. Its target is unknown. The CDR3 is made up of 13 amino acids. V lost 5 bases to trimming and J lost 7 bases; unmatched junction nucleotides: 5. Germline lookup yields CDR1 SGHTA and CDR2 FQGTGA. The record originates from a study of T cell responses to AZD1222 COVID-19 vaccine. Data came from immunoSEQ multiplex PCR; TCRdb stores just in-frame clones and leaves some out. The sample has around 74,000 clones; approximately 90% are singletons. General observations from the study: Regions 160-218 and 743-854 held dominance among vaccine-associated CD4 TCRs, which spanned spike. Seropositive AZD1222 recipients at baseline numbered only 6 or 7. The study sampled repertoires only after the peak T cell response. Unmutated variant regions reportedly attract nearly half of all spike-specific TCRs.

This material consisted of peripheral blood, taken on day 0 of MenACWY control vaccination. The chain couples TRBV7-3 to TRBJ2-1; 7 bases fit TRBD2. This receptor was taken from an adult in good health. The DNA of the CDR3 is TGTGCCAGCAGCCAGACTAGCAGAAATGAGCAGTTCTTC. Its translation: CASSQTSRNEQFF.